The present TCR beta chain was sequenced within a study of molecular identifiers for immune sequencing clone quantification. This CDR3 spans 18 amino acids. J gave up 0 bases and V 5 bases, and 14 bases lay outside the gene matches. Per germline, CDR1 MNHNS and CDR2 SASEGT. Via MiXCR, TCRdb re-called the PCR reads, giving one row per CDR3 protein. The sample yields about half a million distinct CDR3 sequences, about 25% seen once. Researchers sorted naive CD8 T cells as cells that were CD8+CD4-CCR7+CD45RA+. The clonotype comes from a human donor in good health. Some libraries in this study had Jurkat cell RNA spiked in. The source material was naive CD8+ T cells from blood, with Jurkat cell RNA spiked in. Subset of the sample: FACS-sorted CD8+CD4-CCR7+CD45RA+ naive T cells. The V and J genes are TRBV6-1 and TRBJ1-1; TRBD1 matches at 8 bases. The CDR3 region is CASSPPGQVTPMNTEAFF. The CDR3 nucleotides are TGTGCCAGCAGTCCTCCGGGACAGGTGACGCCGATGAACACTGAAGCTTTCTTT.